The 27 T cell receptor beta chains in this list originate from one sample, sequenced in a study of cytomegalovirus exposure and HLA in healthy donors (dated by TCRdb to about 2017). Libraries came from the immunoSEQ multiplex PCR assay. The multiplex PCR relied on a mix of 60 forward primers for TCR Vbeta segments and 13 reverse primers for TCR Jbeta segments. TCRdb obtained this table from immuneACCESS and retained in-frame rearrangements with V and J assigned. These tables miss some clones; where compared with another copy, unresolved V genes account for less than half of the shortfall, and the remainder is unexplained. The sample table contains roughly 240,000 clones; only one count was recorded for about four fifths of them. In total, the top ten clones hold 5% to 6.5% of the sample. The sample consisted of PBMCs. These receptors were obtained from a woman in her thirties or forties in good health and CMV-seropositive.

This chain joins TRBV5-1 and TRBJ1-2, with D tentatively TRBD1 (6 bases). CDR1 SGHRS and CDR2 YFSETQ come from the germline V gene. The length of the CDR3 is 14 residues. Deletions cut 4 bases from V and 2 bases from J, with 12 bases between. CDR3 in DNA: TGCGCCAGCAGCCGGGACAACCTAAACTATGGCTACACCTTC. Protein: CASSRDNLNYGYTF.

Only one count was recorded for this clone. Germline is not matched at one junction end, which may reflect a read error. The chain carries TRBV7-9 and TRBJ1-2; no firm D call. CDR1 is SEHNR, CDR2 FQNEAQ, per germline (reference sequence). CDR3 length: 16 residues. CDR3 in amino acids: CSSSRRGGLTSYGYTF. The DNA of the CDR3 is TGTTCCAGCAGCCGACGTGGAGGACTGACTTCCTATGGCTACACCTTC.

CDR3 bases: TGTGCTAGTGGTTTGGACAGAGCCTACGAGCAGTACTTC. It codes for CASGLDRAYEQYF. This chain joins TRBV12-5 and TRBJ2-7; D is undetermined. Germline lookup yields CDR1 LGHNT and CDR2 FRNRAP. The CDR3 has 13 residues. V was pared by 1 base and J by 2 bases, with 6 bases between.

The V gene is TRBV29-1, the J gene TRBJ2-1, with D possibly being TRBD1 (7 bases). Germline V gene sequence: CDR1 SQVTM, CDR2 ANQGSEA. Trimming pared 2 bases from V and 8 bases from J, leaving 16 bases between. This CDR3 is 14 amino acids long. Here the CDR3 reads CSVEIGGGGDEQFF. CDR3 nucleotide sequence: TGCAGCGTTGAAATAGGAGGGGGCGGAGATGAGCAGTTCTTC.

This clone was counted between two and nine times. At one of its ends the junction is not consistent with the germline gene, which may arise from a read error. The V call is TRBV4-1, the J call TRBJ2-2, with 7 nucleotides matching TRBD2. The germline V gene has CDR1 MGHRA and CDR2 YSYEKL. This CDR3 comprises 16 residues. CDR3 amino acids: CASSPLSGPKTGELFF. In DNA form, the CDR3 reads TGCGCCAGCAGCCCCCTTAGCGGGCCGAAGACCGGGGAGCTGTTTTTT.

The chain has TRBV28 and TRBJ2-2, with D maybe TRBD1 (6 bases). V was clipped by 7 bases and J by 1 base, with 16 bases between them. Germline lookup yields CDR1 MDHEN and CDR2 SYDVKM. CDR3 length: 16 amino acids. The CDR3 is CASTPGGRGNTGELFF. CDR3 DNA: TGTGCCAGCACCCCTGGAGGCAGGGGGAACACCGGGGAGCTGTTTTTT.

This clone was seen a handful of times. The chain has TRBV9 and TRBJ1-1; D ambiguous. Trimming took 0 bases from V and 3 from J, leaving 6 bases between them. Germline V lookup: CDR1 SGDLS, CDR2 YYNGEE. The CDR3 consists of 13 residues. The CDR3 DNA follows: TGTGCCAGCAGCGTAGCCCAGGACACTGAAGCTTTCTTT. This translates into CASSVAQDTEAFF.

V is TRBV7-9 and J is TRBJ2-1, with 9 nucleotides matching TRBD1. Germline CDR1 SEHNR, CDR2 FQNEAQ (reference sequence). The CDR3 totals 15 residues. V was clipped by 5 bases and J by 8 bases; unmatched bases: 10. CDR3 residues: CASSPRDRVWYEQFF. CDR3 bases: TGTGCCAGCAGCCCCCGGGACAGGGTGTGGTATGAGCAGTTCTTC. Supplemented by reference TRBV7-9 and TRBJ2-1, the full variable domain reads DTGVSQNPRHKITKRGQNVTFRCDPISEHNRLYWYRQTLGQGPEFLTYFQNEAQLEKSRLLSDRFSAERPKGSFSTLEIQRTEQGDSAMYLCASSPRDRVWYEQFFGPGTRLTVL.

The chain joins TRBV15 to TRBJ2-7; D unclear. This CDR3 has 16 amino acids. Germline assignment: CDR1 LNHNV and CDR2 YYDKDF (reference sequence). The ends were cut back, 0 bases at V and 2 bases at J, with 14 bases in the middle. This CDR3 reads CATSRDYFDGAYEQYF. CDR3 sequence (DNA): TGTGCCACCAGCAGAGACTACTTCGACGGAGCCTACGAGCAGTACTTC.

The V and J genes are TRBV10-3 and TRBJ2-2; TRBD2 agrees at 7 bases. Trimming took 6 bases from V and 6 from J; bases not matched to a gene: 10. The CDR3 length is 15 residues. Looked up from germline, CDR1 is ENHRY and CDR2 is SYGVKD. The CDR3 DNA reads as TGTGCCATCAGAGATCTGGGACTAAAAGCCGGGGAGCTGTTTTTT. Translated, it gives CAIRDLGLKAGELFF.

V usage is TRBV4-3 and J usage is TRBJ2-3; 16 positions match TRBD2. CDR3 length: 16 residues. V dropped 4 bases and J dropped 3; count of bases not matched to a gene: 1. The germline V gene encodes CDR1 LGHNA and CDR2 YSLEER. The DNA for the CDR3 is TGCGCCAGCAGCCCGGGACTAGCGGGGGGGACAGATACGCAGTATTTT. This gives the protein CASSPGLAGGTDTQYF.

The genes are TRBV9 and TRBJ2-7; 9 bases line up with TRBD1. J gave up 5 bases and V 2 bases, and 8 bases lay outside the gene matches. CDR1 is SGDLS, CDR2 YYNGEE, per germline. The CDR3 sequence is 15 residues long. In DNA, the CDR3 is TGTGCCAGCAGCGTGTCCGGGACAGGGTCGAACGAGCAGTACTTC. Translated: CASSVSGTGSNEQYF.

The chain employs TRBV28 and TRBJ2-1; 9 nucleotides line up with TRBD1. J lost 9 bases, V lost 7 bases, and 16 bases had no gene match. The CDR3 is 16 amino acids. CDR1 and CDR2 (germline): MDHEN, SYDVKM. This CDR3 reads CASMSPGTGKEGEQFF. DNA for the CDR3: TGTGCCAGCATGAGTCCAGGGACAGGGAAAGAGGGTGAGCAGTTCTTC.

This chain uses TRBV5-1 with TRBJ2-2; 11 positions match TRBD1. Germline lookup yields CDR1 SGHRS and CDR2 YFSETQ. The CDR3 loop spans 15 amino acids. V gave up 3 bases and J gave up 5 bases; unmatched junction bases: 3. The DNA for the CDR3 is TGCGCCAGCAGCTGGGACAGGGGGAGTACCGGGGAGCTGTTTTTT. It yields the protein CASSWDRGSTGELFF.

This clone was seen once. This chain connects TRBV29-1 to TRBJ2-5; 10 nucleotides agree with TRBD2. The CDR3 runs to 15 residues. Germline trimming cut 2 bases from V and 3 bases from J; bases unmatched to any gene: 6. Germline-derived CDR1 and CDR2 are SQVTM and ANQGSEA. The CDR3 protein is CSVERTGTSEETQYF. As DNA, the CDR3 is TGCAGCGTTGAACGGACAGGGACTAGCGAAGAGACCCAGTACTTC.

This clone was recorded a few times. The rearrangement links TRBV7-2 to TRBJ2-1; 8 nucleotides line up with TRBD2. This CDR3 is 13 amino acids long. The J segment lost 9 bases and the V segment lost 7 bases, leaving 8 bases of the junction unmatched. Germline V gives CDR1 SGHTA, CDR2 FQGNSA. CDR3 sequence: CASNLAGRGEQFF. CDR3 bases: TGTGCCAGCAACCTAGCGGGTAGGGGTGAGCAGTTCTTC.

This chain uses TRBV7-9 with TRBJ2-1, with D possibly TRBD1 on 5 matching bases. CDR3 length: 14 residues. From germline, CDR1 is SEHNR and CDR2 FQNEAQ (reference sequence). With 6 bases removed from V and 5 bases from J, the gap between germline ends came to 14 bases. DNA for the CDR3: TGTGCCAGCAGGCTGGACACACATAACAATGAGCAGTTCTTC. Translation gives CASRLDTHNNEQFF.

The V and J genes are TRBV7-2 and TRBJ2-3; 14 positions match TRBD2. CDR1 and CDR2 from the germline V gene are SGHTA and FQGNSA. The J segment lost 2 bases and the V segment lost 5 bases, leaving 9 bases of the junction unmatched. The CDR3 extends over 18 amino acids. The DNA of the CDR3 is TGTGCCAGCAGCCCCCAGGGACTAGCGGGAGCCGCCACAGATACGCAGTATTTT. Protein: CASSPQGLAGAATDTQYF.

This clone was seen just once. The V gene is TRBV19, the J gene TRBJ1-1; D is undetermined. The germline V gene has CDR1 LNHDA and CDR2 SQIVND (reference sequence). The CDR3 is made up of 13 amino acids. V lost 3 bases, J lost 0 bases, and 5 bases lay in between. The CDR3 region is CASSMSVNTEAFF. The DNA for the CDR3 is TGTGCCAGTAGTATGTCGGTGAACACTGAAGCTTTCTTT.

This sequence joins TRBV11-2 and TRBJ1-1, with 9 bases identical to TRBD1. The CDR3 is 15 amino acids. The V gene end was trimmed by 5 bases and the J gene end by 2 bases; junction bases not matched to a gene: 6. CDR1 SGHAT and CDR2 FQNNGV come from the germline V gene. CDR3 protein: CASSPDRGFNTEAFF. The CDR3 DNA reads TGTGCCAGCAGCCCCGACAGGGGGTTCAACACTGAAGCTTTCTTT.

J is TRBJ1-5 and V is TRBV19, with D unclear. The length of the CDR3 is 16 residues. Germline V gene lookup returns CDR1 LNHDA and CDR2 SQIVND (reference sequence). V gave up 2 bases and J gave up 5 bases, with 16 bases separating them. CDR3 bases: TGTGCCAGTAGTATAAGAGCGACTTCGGGGTATCAGCCCCAGCATTTT. Translating gives CASSIRATSGYQPQHF.

The V gene is TRBV7-2, the J gene TRBJ1-1, with a tentative D call TRBD1 (6 bases). CDR3 length equals 15 residues. V gave up 1 base and J gave up 5 bases, with 14 bases separating them. Germline loops: CDR1 SGHTA, CDR2 FQGNSA. CDR3 protein: CASSLGGGLGTEAFF. In DNA form, the CDR3 reads TGTGCCAGCAGCTTAGGCGGGGGGCTAGGGACTGAAGCTTTCTTT.

The chain couples TRBV6-5 to TRBJ2-1; D is unresolved. Germline-derived CDR1 and CDR2 are MNHEY and SVGAGI. The V end lost 6 bases, the J end lost 0 bases, and 12 bases lay between the germline ends. This CDR3 spans 15 amino acids. The CDR3 DNA reads as TGTGCCAGCAGGATTTCAGACTCCTCCTACAATGAGCAGTTCTTC. Translation gives CASRISDSSYNEQFF.

This clone was observed a handful of times. The chain joins TRBV12-5 to TRBJ2-6; a weak D match, TRBD1 (7 bases). The V gene lost 7 bases and the J gene lost 0 bases, with 22 bases spanning the gap. The CDR3 totals 19 residues. Germline V gives CDR1 LGHNT, CDR2 FRNRAP. The CDR3 loop is CASAPPRAGGSSGANVLTF. The CDR3 DNA follows: TGTGCTAGTGCCCCTCCGAGGGCAGGGGGGTCCTCTGGGGCCAACGTCCTGACTTTC.

About this clone itself: Other nucleotide sequences from this sample produce the same CDR3. This chain uses TRBV30 with TRBJ2-1, with unresolved D. Per germline, CDR1 GTSNPN and CDR2 SVGIG (reference sequence). The CDR3 contains 11 residues. V lost 0 bases, J lost 7 bases, and 4 bases lay in between. CDR3 DNA sequence: TGTGCCTGGAGTGTACGGAATGAGCAGTTCTTC. This codes for CAWSVRNEQFF.

The CDR3 here is CASSHIRGQGHGELFF. For the CDR3, the DNA is TGCGCCAGCAGCCACATACGGGGACAGGGGCACGGGGAGCTGTTTTTT. The gene calls are TRBV4-3 and TRBJ2-2; TRBD1 agrees at 10 bases. The CDR3 has 16 residues. Germline trimming cut 3 bases from V and 7 bases from J; bases unmatched to any gene: 8. Looked up from germline, CDR1 is LGHNA and CDR2 is YSLEER.

The V call is TRBV25-1, the J call TRBJ1-2, with D unresolved. CDR1 is MGHDK and CDR2 is SYGVNS in the germline V gene. CDR3 length equals 13 residues. V lost 3 bases to trimming and J lost 8 bases, with 13 bases between them. CDR3 bases: TGTGCCAGCAGTGAGTCGCAGCGAGGAGGCTACACCTTC. This sequence encodes CASSESQRGGYTF.